This TCR beta chain emerged from a study of control samples from healthy donors and cancer patients (dated by TCRdb to 2018 to 2020). As concerns this clone: Its antigen remains unidentified. One base away there is no much larger clone; base qualities are not given.

Libraries were built with the immunoSEQ multiplex PCR assay. TCRdb mirrors the immuneACCESS table, restricted to in-frame sequences. Some clones are absent from its copies; in checked studies, under half trace to an unresolved V gene, and the reason for the others is unknown. The sample data list some 150,000 clones, and approximately 96% of these were observed just once. Of the sample, approximately 0.93% is held by the ten largest clones. CDR1 LNHDA and CDR2 SQIVND are derived from the germline V gene (reference sequence). The CDR3 runs 13 amino acids, cysteine and phenylalanine included. Kept here is only the CDR3 DNA, which spans 39 bases and is read in frame from base 1. V and J are trimmed by 10 bases and 4 bases, and the gene matches miss 7 bases of the junction.

The sample comprised blood. The chain links TRBV19 with TRBJ2-4; 7 bases in the junction line up with TRBD1. This clonotype was obtained from a woman aged 25 to 39 in good health. The sequence in DNA is TGTGCCACCAATATGGGACAGAAAAACATTCAGTACTTC. This encodes CATNMGQKNIQYF.